One T cell receptor (beta chain) is described in this entry. Seattle researchers signed up patients amid active infection and tracked them longitudinally. There are 14 residues in the CDR3. Trimming removed 8 bases from V and 2 bases from J, with 16 bases in between. CDR1 and CDR2 (germline): SGHVS, FQNEAQ. This sample is part of a study of blood T cell repertoires in COVID-19. The wider study: Acute-phase and convalescent COVID-19 samples originated in the United States, Italy and Spain. Nucleic acid was either cDNA or gDNA, and it came from T cells, B-cell-depleted T cells, or PBMCs.

Original processing methods: The assay estimated nucleated cells by amplifying reference gene primers. The repertoire was sequenced with immunoSEQ multiplex PCR; TCRdb's copy has only in-frame clones and lacks some. V, J and clone size are those of that table, while D and trimming were read from the DNA. The sample shows some 40,000 clones, 85% to 95% of them seen only once. V gene TRBV7-8 combines with J gene TRBJ2-7, with TRBD2 as a possible D gene (6 bases). The sequence was obtained from a man over 45 with COVID-19, enrolled during active disease. Sequencing was performed on peripheral blood. The CDR3 region is CASGYGSGTYEQYF. Written as DNA, the CDR3 is TGTGCCAGCGGGTACGGGAGTGGTACCTACGAGCAGTACTTC.